This T cell receptor (beta chain) derives from a study of cytomegalovirus exposure and HLA in healthy donors. PCR involved 60 Vbeta and 13 Jbeta primers. Clones were sequenced by immunoSEQ multiplex PCR, and TCRdb holds only the in-frame ones, with some missing. The sample has tens of thousands of clones. Study observations and caveats: Common viral pathogens seemed, in a later analysis, to connect with several of the most significant clusters. It has been reported that TCR beta sequences accurately predicted the HLA-A and HLA-B alleles of most subjects. In vitro experiments confirmed that three CMV-associated chains were specific for CMV antigens.

While unrecorded immune exposures were likely, the donors were nominally healthy when sampled. With 4 bases removed from V and 7 bases from J, the gap between germline ends came to 13 bases. The germline gives CDR1 SNHLY, CDR2 FYNNEI. The CDR3 is made up of 13 amino acids. Points on this clone: Its cognate antigen is unknown.

The chain joins TRBV2 to TRBJ2-5, with D possibly matching TRBD2 (5 bases). This clonotype was sampled from a male donor in good health and CMV-seronegative. The sequenced sample was PBMCs. The CDR3 DNA reads TGTGCCAGCAGTGTTGACAAAGGAGGGACCCAGTACTTC. Residues: CASSVDKGGTQYF.